The sequence of this T cell receptor beta chain was determined in a study of blood T cell repertoires in COVID-19. The wider study: Donors in the United States, Italy and Spain gave samples during acute or convalescent COVID-19. The analysed material was cDNA or gDNA that came from T cells, B-cell-depleted T cells, or PBMCs.

Between the trimmed V and J ends, which lost 0 bases and 5 bases, there was a span of 5 bases. Germline V CDR1 and CDR2: LNHNV, YYDKDF (reference sequence). There are 13 residues in the CDR3. The assay was immunoSEQ multiplex PCR, and TCRdb's table has in-frame clones only and misses some. This sample has around 340,000 clones; around nine tenths occur once, and the top ten carry 7% to 7.5%. Seattle participants joined during active infection and were tracked over time. Ten or more counts support this clone. The sequenced sample consisted of peripheral blood. The clonotype comes from a woman aged 55 to 70 with COVID-19, enrolled during active disease. This chain joins TRBV15 and TRBJ1-5, with D uncertain. The CDR3 DNA reads as TGTGCCACCAGCAGAGATCGGGATCAGCCCCAGCATTTT. Its protein product is CATSRDRDQPQHF.